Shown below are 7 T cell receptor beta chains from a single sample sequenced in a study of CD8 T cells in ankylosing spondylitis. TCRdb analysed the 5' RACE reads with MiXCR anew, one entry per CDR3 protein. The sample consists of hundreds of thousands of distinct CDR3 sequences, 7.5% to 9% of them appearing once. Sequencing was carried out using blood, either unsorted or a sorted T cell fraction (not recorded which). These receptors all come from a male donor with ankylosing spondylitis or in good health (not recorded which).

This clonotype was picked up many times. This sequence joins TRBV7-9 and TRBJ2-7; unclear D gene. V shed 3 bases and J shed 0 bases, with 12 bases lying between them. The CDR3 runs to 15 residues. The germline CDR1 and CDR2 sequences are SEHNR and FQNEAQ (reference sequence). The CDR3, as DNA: TGTGCCAGCAGCTTTACTGACGAGAACTCCTACGAGCAGTACTTC. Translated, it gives CASSFTDENSYEQYF.

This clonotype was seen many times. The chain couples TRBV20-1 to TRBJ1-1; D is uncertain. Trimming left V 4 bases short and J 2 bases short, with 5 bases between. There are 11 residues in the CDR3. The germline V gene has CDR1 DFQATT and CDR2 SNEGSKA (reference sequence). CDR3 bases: TGCAGTGCTAACTTCAACACTGAAGCTTTCTTT. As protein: CSANFNTEAFF.

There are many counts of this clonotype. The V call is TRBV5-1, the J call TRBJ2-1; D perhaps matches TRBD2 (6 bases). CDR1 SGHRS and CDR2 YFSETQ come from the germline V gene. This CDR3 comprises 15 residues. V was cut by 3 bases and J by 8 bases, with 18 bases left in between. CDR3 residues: CASSWRGESRDEQFF. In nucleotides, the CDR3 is TGCGCCAGCAGCTGGCGGGGCGAGTCTCGGGATGAGCAGTTCTTC.

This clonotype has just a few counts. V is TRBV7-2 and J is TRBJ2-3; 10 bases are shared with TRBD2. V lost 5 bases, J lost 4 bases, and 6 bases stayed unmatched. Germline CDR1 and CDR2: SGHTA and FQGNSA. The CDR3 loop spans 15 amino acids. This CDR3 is CASSARLAGPDTQYF. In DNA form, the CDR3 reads TGTGCCAGCAGCGCACGACTAGCGGGCCCAGATACGCAGTATTTT. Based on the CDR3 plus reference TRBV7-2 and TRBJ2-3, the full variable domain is GAGVSQSPSNKVTEKGKDVELRCDPISGHTALYWYRQSLGQGLEFLIYFQGNSAPDKSGLPSDRFSAERTGGSVSTLTIQRTQQEDSAVYLCASSARLAGPDTQYFGPGTRLTVL.

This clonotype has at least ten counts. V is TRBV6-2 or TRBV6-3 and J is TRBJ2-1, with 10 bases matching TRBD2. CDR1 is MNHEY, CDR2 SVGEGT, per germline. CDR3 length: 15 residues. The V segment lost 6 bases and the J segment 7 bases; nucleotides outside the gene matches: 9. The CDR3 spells CASSSPAGGLNEQFF. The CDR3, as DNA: TGTGCCAGCAGCTCCCCAGCGGGGGGGCTAAATGAGCAGTTCTTC.

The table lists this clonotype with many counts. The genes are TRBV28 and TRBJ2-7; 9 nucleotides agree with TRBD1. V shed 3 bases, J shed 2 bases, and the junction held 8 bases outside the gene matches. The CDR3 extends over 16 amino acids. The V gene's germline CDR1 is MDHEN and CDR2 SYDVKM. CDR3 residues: CASSFWGTGLTYEQYF. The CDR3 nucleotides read TGTGCCAGCAGTTTCTGGGGGACAGGGCTAACCTACGAGCAGTACTTC.

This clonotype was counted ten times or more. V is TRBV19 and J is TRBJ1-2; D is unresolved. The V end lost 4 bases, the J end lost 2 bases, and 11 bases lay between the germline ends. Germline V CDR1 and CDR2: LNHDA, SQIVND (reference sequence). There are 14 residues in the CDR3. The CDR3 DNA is TGTGCCAGTAGTACCAAGAGCCGGAACTATGGCTACACCTTC. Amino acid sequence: CASSTKSRNYGYTF. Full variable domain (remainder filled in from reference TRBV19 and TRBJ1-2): DGGITQSPKYLFRKEGQNVTLSCEQNLNHDAMYWYRQDPGQGLRLIYYSQIVNDFQKGDIAEGYSVSREKKESFPLTVTSAQKNPTAFYLCASSTKSRNYGYTFGSGTRLTVV.